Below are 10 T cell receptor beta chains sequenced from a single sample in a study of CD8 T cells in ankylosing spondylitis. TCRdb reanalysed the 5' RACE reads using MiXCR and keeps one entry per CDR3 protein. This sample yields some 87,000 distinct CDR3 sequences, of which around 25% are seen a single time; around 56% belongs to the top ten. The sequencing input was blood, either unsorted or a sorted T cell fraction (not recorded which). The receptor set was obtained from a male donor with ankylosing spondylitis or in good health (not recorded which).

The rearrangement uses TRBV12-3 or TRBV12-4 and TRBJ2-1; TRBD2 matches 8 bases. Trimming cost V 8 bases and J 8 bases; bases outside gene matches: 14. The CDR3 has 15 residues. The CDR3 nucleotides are TGTGCCAGCCGATCAGTCGTGAGCGGGAGTTATGAGCAGTTCTTC. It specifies CASRSVVSGSYEQFF.

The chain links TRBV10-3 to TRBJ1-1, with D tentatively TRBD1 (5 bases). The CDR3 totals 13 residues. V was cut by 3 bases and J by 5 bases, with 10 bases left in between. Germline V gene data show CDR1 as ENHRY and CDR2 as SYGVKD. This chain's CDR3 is CAISDAGSTEAFF. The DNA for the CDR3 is TGTGCCATCAGTGACGCAGGGAGTACTGAAGCTTTCTTT.

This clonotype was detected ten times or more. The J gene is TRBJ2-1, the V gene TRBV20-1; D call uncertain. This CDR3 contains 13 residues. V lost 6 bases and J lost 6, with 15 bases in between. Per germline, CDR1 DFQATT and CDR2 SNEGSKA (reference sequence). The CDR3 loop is CSAPPGHGNEQFF. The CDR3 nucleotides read TGCAGTGCCCCACCCGGGCATGGCAATGAGCAGTTCTTC.

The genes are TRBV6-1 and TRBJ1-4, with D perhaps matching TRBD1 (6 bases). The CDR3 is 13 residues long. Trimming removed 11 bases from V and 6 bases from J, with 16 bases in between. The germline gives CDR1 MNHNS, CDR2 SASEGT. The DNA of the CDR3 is TGTGCCGGGGGAAGGGGGACGGATGAAAAACTGTTTTTT. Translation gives CAGGRGTDEKLFF.

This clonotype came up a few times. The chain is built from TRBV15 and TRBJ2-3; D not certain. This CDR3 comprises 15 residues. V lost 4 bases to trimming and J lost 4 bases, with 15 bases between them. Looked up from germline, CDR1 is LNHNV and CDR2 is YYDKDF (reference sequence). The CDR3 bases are TGTGCCACCAGCATAAGAGACTTCTTGGCAGATACGCAGTATTTT. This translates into CATSIRDFLADTQYF.

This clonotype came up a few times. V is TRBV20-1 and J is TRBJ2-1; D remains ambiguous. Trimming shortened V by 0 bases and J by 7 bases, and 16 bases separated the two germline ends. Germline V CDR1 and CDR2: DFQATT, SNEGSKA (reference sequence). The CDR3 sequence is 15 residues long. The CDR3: CSARDSSWVGNEQFF. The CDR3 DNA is TGCAGTGCTAGAGATTCTAGTTGGGTCGGAAATGAGCAGTTCTTC.

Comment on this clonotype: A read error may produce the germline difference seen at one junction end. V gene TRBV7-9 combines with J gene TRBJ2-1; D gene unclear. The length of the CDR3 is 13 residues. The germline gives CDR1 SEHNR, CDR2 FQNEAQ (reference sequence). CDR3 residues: CASSYSTDPNDSF. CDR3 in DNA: TGTGCCAGCAGCTACTCGACGGACCCTAATGACTCCTTC.

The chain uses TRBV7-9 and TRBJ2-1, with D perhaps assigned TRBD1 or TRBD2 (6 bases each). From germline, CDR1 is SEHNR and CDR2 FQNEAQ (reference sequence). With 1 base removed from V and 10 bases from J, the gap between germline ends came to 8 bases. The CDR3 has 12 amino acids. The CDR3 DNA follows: TGTGCCAGCAGCTTAGAGGGGGGCGAGCAGTTCTTC. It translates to CASSLEGGEQFF.

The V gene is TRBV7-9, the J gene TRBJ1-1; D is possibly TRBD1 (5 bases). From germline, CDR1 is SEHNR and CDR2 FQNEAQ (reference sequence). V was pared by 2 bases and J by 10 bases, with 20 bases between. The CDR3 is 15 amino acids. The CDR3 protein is CASSLMAGPDSAAFF. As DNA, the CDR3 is TGTGCCAGCAGCTTAATGGCCGGTCCAGACAGTGCAGCTTTCTTT.

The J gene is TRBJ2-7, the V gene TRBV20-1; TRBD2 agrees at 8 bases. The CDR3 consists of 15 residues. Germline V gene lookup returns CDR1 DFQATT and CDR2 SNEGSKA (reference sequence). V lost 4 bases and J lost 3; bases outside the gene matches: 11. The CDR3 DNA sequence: TGCAGTGCTACCACTAGCGGCGACCTATTCTACGAGCAGTACTTC. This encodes CSATTSGDLFYEQYF.